This T cell receptor beta chain was documented in a study of T cell responses to AZD1222 COVID-19 vaccine. Deletions cut 2 bases from V and 6 bases from J, with 18 bases between. The CDR3 consists of 16 residues. CDR1 and CDR2 from the germline V gene are SGHRS and YFSETQ. This table comes from immunoSEQ multiplex PCR, and its TCRdb copy is limited to in-frame clones, with some not included. The data contain under 150,000 clones, 88% of them singletons. The sample was peripheral blood, taken on day 0 of AZD1222 vaccination. The chain is built from TRBV5-1 and TRBJ2-1; perhaps TRBD1 as D (5 bases). The source is an adult in good health. This chain's CDR3 is CASSFSRQGPPNEQFF. CDR3 coding DNA: TGCGCCAGCAGCTTTAGTAGGCAGGGCCCCCCCAATGAGCAGTTCTTC.